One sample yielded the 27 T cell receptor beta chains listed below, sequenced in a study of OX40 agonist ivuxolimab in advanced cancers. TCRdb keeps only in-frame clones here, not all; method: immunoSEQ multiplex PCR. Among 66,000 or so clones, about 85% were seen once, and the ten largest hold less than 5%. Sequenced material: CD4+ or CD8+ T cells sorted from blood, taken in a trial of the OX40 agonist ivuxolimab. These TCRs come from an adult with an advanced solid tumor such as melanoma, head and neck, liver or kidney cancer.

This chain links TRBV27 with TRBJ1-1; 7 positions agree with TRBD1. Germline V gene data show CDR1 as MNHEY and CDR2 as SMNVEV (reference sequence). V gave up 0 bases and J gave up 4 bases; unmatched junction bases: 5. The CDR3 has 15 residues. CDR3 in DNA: TGTGCCAGCAGTTTATCAGCACAGGGGAGCACTGAAGCTTTCTTT. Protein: CASSLSAQGSTEAFF.

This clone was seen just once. CDR3 region: CASKETSGSSTDTQYF. In DNA form, the CDR3 reads TGCGCCAGCAAAGAGACTAGCGGATCTAGCACAGATACGCAGTATTTT. The genes are TRBV5-1 and TRBJ2-3, with 9 bases lining up with TRBD2. V lost 6 bases, J lost 0 bases, and 8 bases stayed unmatched. Germline V lookup: CDR1 SGHRS, CDR2 YFSETQ. This CDR3 contains 16 residues.

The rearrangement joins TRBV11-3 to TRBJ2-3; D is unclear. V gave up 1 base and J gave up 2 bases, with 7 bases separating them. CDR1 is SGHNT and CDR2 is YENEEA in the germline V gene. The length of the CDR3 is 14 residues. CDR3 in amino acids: CASSLASVTDTQYF. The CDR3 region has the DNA TGTGCCAGCAGCTTAGCCTCCGTCACAGATACGCAGTATTTT.

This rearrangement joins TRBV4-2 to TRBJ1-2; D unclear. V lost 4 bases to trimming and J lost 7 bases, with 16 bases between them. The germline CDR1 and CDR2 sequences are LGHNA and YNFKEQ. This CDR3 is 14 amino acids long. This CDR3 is CASSLDPLLGGYTF. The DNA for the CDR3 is TGTGCCAGCAGCCTAGACCCCTTACTGGGTGGCTACACCTTC.

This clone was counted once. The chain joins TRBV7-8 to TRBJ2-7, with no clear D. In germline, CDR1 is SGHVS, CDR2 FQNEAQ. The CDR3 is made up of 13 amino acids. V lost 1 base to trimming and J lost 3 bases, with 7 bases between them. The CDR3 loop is CASSLGNDYEQYF. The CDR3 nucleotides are TGTGCCAGCAGCTTAGGGAACGACTACGAGCAGTACTTC.

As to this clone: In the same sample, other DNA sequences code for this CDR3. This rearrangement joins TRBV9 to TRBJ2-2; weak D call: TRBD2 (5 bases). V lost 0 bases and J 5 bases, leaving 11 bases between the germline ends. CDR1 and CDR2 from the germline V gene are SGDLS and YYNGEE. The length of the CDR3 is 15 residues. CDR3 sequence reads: CASSVGGLGTGELFF. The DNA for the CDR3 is TGTGCCAGCAGCGTAGGAGGGTTGGGGACCGGGGAGCTGTTTTTT. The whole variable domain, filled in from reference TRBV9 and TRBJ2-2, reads DSGVTQTPKHLITATGQRVTLRCSPRSGDLSVYWYQQSLDQGLQFLIQYYNGEERAKGNILERFSAQQFPDLHSELNLSSLELGDSALYFCASSVGGLGTGELFFGEGSRLTVL.

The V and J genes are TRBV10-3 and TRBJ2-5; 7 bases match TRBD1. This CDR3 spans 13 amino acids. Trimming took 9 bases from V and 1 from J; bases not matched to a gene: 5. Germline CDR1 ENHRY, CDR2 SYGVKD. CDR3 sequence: CAISQGSQETQYF. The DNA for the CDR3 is TGTGCCATTTCACAGGGGAGCCAAGAGACCCAGTACTTC.

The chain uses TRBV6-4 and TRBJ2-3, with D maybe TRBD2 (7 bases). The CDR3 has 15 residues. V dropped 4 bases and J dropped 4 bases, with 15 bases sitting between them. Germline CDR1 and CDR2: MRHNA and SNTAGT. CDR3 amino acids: CASSVGRGGPDTQYF. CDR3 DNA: TGTGCCAGCAGTGTCGGTCGCGGGGGCCCAGATACGCAGTATTTT.

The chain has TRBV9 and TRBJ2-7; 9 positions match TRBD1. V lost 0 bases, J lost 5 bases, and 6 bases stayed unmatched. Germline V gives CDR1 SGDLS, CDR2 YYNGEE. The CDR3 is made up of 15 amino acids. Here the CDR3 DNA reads TGTGCCAGCAGCGTAGAAGGGACAGGGTTTCACGAGCAGTACTTC. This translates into CASSVEGTGFHEQYF.

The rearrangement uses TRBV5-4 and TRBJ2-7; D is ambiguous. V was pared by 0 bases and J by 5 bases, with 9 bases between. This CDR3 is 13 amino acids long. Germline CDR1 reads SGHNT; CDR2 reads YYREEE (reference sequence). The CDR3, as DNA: TGTGCCAGCAGCTTGGTTGGTGGCGACGAGCAGTACTTC. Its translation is CASSLVGGDEQYF.

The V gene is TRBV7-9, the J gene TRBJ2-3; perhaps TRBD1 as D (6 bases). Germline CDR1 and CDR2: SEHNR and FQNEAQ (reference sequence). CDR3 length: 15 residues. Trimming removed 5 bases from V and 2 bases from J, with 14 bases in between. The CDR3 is CASSLTGTLTDTQYF. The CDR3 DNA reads TGTGCCAGCAGCCTTACAGGGACCCTCACAGATACGCAGTATTTT.

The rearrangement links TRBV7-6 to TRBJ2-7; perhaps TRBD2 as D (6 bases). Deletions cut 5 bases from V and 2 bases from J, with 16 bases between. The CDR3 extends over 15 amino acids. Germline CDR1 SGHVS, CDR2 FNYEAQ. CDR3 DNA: TGTGCCAGCAGCGAACTCGGGAGCCAGACCTACGAGCAGTACTTC. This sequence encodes CASSELGSQTYEQYF.

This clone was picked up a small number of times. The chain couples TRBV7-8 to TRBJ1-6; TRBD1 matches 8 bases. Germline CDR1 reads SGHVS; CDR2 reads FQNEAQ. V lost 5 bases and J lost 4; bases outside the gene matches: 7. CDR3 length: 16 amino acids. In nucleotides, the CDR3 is TGTGCCAGCAGCCCACTGGACAGGGCATATAATTCACCCCTCCACTTT. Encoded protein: CASSPLDRAYNSPLHF.

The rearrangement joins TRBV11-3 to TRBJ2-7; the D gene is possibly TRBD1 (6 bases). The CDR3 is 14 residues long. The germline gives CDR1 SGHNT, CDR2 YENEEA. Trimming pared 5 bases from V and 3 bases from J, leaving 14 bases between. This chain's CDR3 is CASSPRGTHYEQYF. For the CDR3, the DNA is TGTGCCAGCAGCCCGAGGGGGACCCACTACGAGCAGTACTTC. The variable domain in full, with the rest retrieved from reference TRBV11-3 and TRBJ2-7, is EAGVVQSPRYKIIEKKQPVAFWCNPISGHNTLYWYLQNLGQGPELLIRYENEEAVDDSQLPKDRFSAERLKGVDSTLKIQPAELGDSAVYLCASSPRGTHYEQYFGPGTRLTVT.

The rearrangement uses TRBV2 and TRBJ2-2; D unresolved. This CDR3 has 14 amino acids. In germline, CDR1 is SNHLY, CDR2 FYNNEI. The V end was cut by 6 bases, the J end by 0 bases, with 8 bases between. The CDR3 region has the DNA TGTGCCAGCAGGGTTGGGGCGAACACCGGGGAGCTGTTTTTT. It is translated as CASRVGANTGELFF.

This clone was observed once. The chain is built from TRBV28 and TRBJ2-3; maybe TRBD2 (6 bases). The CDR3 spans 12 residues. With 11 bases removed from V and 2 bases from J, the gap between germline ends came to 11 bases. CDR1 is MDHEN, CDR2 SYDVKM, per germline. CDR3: CAGGLPTDTQYF. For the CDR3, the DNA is TGTGCCGGGGGACTCCCCACAGATACGCAGTATTTT.

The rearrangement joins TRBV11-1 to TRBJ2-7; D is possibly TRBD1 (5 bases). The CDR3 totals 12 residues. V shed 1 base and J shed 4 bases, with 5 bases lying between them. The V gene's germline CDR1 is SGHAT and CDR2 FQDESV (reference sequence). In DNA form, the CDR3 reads TGTGCCAGCAGCTTAGGGACATACGAGCAGTACTTC. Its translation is CASSLGTYEQYF.

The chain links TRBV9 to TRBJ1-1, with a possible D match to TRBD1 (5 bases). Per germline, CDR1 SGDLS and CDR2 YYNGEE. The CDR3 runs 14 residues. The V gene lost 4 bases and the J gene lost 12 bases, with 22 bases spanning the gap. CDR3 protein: CASSPWTSSVRTFF. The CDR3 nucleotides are TGTGCCAGCAGCCCATGGACATCGTCGGTCAGAACTTTCTTT. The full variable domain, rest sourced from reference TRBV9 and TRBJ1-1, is DSGVTQTPKHLITATGQRVTLRCSPRSGDLSVYWYQQSLDQGLQFLIQYYNGEERAKGNILERFSAQQFPDLHSELNLSSLELGDSALYFCASSPWTSSVRTFFGQGTRLTVV.

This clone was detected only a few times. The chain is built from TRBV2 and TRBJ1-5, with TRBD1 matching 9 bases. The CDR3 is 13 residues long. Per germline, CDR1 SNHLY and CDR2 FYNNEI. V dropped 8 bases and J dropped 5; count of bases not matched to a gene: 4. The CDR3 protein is CASRTGVYQPQHF. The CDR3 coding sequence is TGTGCCAGCCGGACAGGGGTGTATCAGCCCCAGCATTTT.

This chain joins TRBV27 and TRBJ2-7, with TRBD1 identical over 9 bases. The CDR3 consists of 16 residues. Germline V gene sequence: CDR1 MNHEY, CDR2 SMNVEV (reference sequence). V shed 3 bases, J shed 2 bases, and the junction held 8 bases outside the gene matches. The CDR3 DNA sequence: TGTGCCAGCAGTTTGGGGGGACAGGGATTCCCCTACGAGCAGTACTTC. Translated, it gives CASSLGGQGFPYEQYF.

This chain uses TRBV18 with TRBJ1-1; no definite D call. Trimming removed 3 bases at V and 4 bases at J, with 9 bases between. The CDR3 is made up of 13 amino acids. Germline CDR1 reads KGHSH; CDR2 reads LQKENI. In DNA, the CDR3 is TGTGCCAGCTCACCTGGTCTGTTCACTGAAGCTTTCTTT. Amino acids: CASSPGLFTEAFF.

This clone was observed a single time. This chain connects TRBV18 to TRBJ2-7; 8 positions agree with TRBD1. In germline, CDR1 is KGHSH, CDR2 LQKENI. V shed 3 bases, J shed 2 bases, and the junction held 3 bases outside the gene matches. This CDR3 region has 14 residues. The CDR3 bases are TGTGCCAGCTCACCCCAGGGGGCGCCCTACGAGCAGTACTTC. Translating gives CASSPQGAPYEQYF.

This chain's CDR3 is CASSITGVYGYTF. Written as DNA, the CDR3 is TGTGCCAGCAGCATTACAGGGGTCTATGGCTACACCTTC. This rearrangement joins TRBV5-4 to TRBJ1-2; 7 positions agree with TRBD1. This CDR3 has 13 residues. Germline V gives CDR1 SGHNT, CDR2 YYREEE (reference sequence). The V gene end was trimmed by 4 bases and the J gene end by 4 bases; junction bases not matched to a gene: 4.

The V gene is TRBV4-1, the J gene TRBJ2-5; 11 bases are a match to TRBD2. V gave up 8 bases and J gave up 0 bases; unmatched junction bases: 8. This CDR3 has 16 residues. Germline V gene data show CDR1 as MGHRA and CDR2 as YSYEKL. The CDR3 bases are TGCGCCAGCTCCCCCTCTAGCGGGGGGTACCAAGAGACCCAGTACTTC. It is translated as CASSPSSGGYQETQYF.

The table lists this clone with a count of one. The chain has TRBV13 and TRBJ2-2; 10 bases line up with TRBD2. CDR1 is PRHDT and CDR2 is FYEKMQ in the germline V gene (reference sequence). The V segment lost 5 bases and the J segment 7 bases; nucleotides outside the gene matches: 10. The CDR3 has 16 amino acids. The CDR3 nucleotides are TGTGCCAGCAGCGGGAGGAGCGGGGGGGCCGGCGGGGAGCTGTTTTTT. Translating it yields CASSGRSGGAGGELFF.

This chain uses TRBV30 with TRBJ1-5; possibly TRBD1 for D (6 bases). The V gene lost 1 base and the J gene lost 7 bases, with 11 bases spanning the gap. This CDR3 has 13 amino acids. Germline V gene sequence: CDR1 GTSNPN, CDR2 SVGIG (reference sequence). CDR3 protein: CAWSGQDEQPQHF. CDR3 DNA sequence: TGTGCCTGGAGTGGACAGGATGAACAGCCCCAGCATTTT.

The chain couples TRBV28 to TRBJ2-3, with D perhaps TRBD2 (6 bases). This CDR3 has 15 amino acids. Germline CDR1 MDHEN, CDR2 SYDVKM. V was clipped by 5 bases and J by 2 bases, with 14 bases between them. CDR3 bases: TGTGCCAGCAGTATCCGGACTATTCTCACAGATACGCAGTATTTT. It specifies CASSIRTILTDTQYF.